What follows are 4 T cell receptor beta chains derived from one specimen sequenced in a study of post-analysis software for immune sequencing data. No cognate antigen is known for these TCRs. Every TCR beta cDNA library bore unique molecular identifiers. TCRdb independently ran MiXCR on the PCR reads; one entry per CDR3 protein. The data contain about 540,000 distinct CDR3 sequences, approximately 31% of them singletons. Notes on the study in general: The study found TRBV5-6, TRBV5-1 and TRBV20-1 among roughly 5 TRBV segments more frequent in patients than controls.

Sequences were obtained from blood. The receptors were sampled from a girl aged 2 to 17 with multiple sclerosis.

This clonotype was recorded a few times. The rearrangement links TRBV5-1 to TRBJ2-7; D remains unclear. The CDR3 is 13 residues long. Per the germline V gene, CDR1 is SGHRS and CDR2 is YFSETQ. V was trimmed by 2 bases and J by 3 bases, leaving 9 bases between them. The CDR3 loop is CASSFSPNYEQYF. The CDR3 bases are TGCGCCAGCAGCTTCTCCCCAAACTACGAGCAGTACTTC.

In its sample, this clonotype was seen a few times. The chain combines TRBV6-1 with TRBJ2-5, with D possibly being TRBD1 or TRBD2 (5 bases each). V lost 6 bases, J lost 5 bases, and 16 bases lay in between. The CDR3 sequence is 14 residues long. Germline lookup yields CDR1 MNHNS and CDR2 SASEGT. The CDR3 region has the DNA TGTGCCAGCAGCCAACGAGGGGTTTTGGAGACCCAGTACTTC. It specifies CASSQRGVLETQYF.

This clonotype has a handful of counts. This chain connects TRBV19 to TRBJ2-7; the D gene could be TRBD1 or TRBD2 (7 bases each). The J call could be wrong; TRBJ2-5 is a better fit for the DNA end. The CDR3 spans 14 residues. Germline CDR1 and CDR2: LNHDA and SQIVND (reference sequence). In DNA, the CDR3 is TGTGCCAGTAGCTTACAGGGGAGGGCAGAGACCCAGTACTTC. This gives the protein CASSLQGRAETQYF.

The chain is built from TRBV4-1 and TRBJ1-4, with D possibly TRBD1 on 6 matching bases. V was trimmed by 3 bases and J by 5 bases, leaving 10 bases between them. The CDR3 has 14 amino acids. Germline CDR1 MGHRA, CDR2 YSYEKL. DNA for the CDR3: TGCGCCAGCAGCCAGGAAGACAGGAATGAAAAACTGTTTTTT. It translates to CASSQEDRNEKLFF.